This TCR beta chain was sequenced in a study of OX40 agonist ivuxolimab in advanced cancers. In the study overall: The drug used for patients, ivuxolimab, was an agonistic anti-OX40 (CD134) antibody. One hepatocellular carcinoma and a couple of cutaneous melanoma patients partially responded.

Germline V gene data show CDR1 as SGHRS and CDR2 as YFSETQ. V dropped 4 bases and J dropped 6 bases, with 12 bases sitting between them. The CDR3 runs 13 residues. Some clones are missing from TCRdb's copy, which holds only in-frame ones; the method was immunoSEQ multiplex PCR. This table holds about 60,000 clones, approximately 91% found once. General study points: CD8+ T cells were the subset that, on average, had more expanded clones than CD4+. CD4+ and CD8+ T cells in blood underwent clonal expansion by week 6 at 0.1 to 3.0 mg/kg.

Points on this clone: What it recognizes is unknown.

The V and J genes are TRBV5-1 and TRBJ2-3, with D unclear. Specimen: CD4+ or CD8+ T cells sorted from blood, collected in a trial of the OX40 agonist ivuxolimab. This sequence originates from an adult with an advanced solid tumor such as melanoma, head and neck, liver or kidney cancer. The CDR3 nucleotides read TGCGCCAGCAGCGTGGACGGCTCCGATACGCAGTATTTT. Translated, it gives CASSVDGSDTQYF.